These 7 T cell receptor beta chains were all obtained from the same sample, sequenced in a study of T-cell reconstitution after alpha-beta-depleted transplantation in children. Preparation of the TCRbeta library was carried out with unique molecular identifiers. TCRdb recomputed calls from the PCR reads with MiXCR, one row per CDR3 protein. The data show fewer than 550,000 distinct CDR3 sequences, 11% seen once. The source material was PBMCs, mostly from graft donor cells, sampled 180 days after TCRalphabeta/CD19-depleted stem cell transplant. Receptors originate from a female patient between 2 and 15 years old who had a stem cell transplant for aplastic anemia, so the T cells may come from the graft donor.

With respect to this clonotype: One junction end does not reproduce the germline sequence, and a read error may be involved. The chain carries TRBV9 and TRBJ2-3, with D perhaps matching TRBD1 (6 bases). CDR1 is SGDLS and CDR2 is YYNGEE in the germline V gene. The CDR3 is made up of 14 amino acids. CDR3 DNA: TGTGCCAGCAGCGTAGCACGGGACACAGATCCGCAGTATTTT. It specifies CASSVARDTDPQYF.

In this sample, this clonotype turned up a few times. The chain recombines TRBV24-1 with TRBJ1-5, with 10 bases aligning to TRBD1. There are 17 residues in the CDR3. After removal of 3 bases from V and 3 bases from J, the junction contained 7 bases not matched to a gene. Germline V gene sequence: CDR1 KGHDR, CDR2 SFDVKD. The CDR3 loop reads CATSDPRQGAINQPQHF. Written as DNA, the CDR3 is TGTGCCACCAGTGATCCGAGACAGGGGGCGATCAATCAGCCCCAGCATTTT.

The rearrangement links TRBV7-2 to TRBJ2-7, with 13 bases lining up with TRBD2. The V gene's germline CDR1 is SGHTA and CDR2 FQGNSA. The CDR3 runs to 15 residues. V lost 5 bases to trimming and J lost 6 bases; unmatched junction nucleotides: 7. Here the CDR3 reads CASSVRTSGSPEQYF. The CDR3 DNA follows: TGTGCCAGCAGCGTCAGGACTAGCGGGAGTCCCGAGCAGTACTTC.

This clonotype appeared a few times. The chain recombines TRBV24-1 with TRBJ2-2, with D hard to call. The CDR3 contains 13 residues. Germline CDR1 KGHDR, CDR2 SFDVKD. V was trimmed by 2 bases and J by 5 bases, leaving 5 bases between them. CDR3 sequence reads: CATSDWSTGELFF. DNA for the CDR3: TGTGCCACCAGTGATTGGAGTACCGGGGAGCTGTTTTTT.

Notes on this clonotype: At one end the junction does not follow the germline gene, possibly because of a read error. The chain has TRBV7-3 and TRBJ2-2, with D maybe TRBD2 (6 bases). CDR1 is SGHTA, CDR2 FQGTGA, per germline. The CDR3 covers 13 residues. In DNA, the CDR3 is TGTGCCAGCAGCTTAGACATCACCGGGGGGCTGTTTTTT. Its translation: CASSLDITGGLFF.

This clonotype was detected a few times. The CDR3 nucleotides read TGTGCCAGCAGCCCCATCCCGGGAGGGTCCCACAATGAGCAGTTCTTC. This translates into CASSPIPGGSHNEQFF. This chain uses TRBV27 with TRBJ2-1; 8 positions match TRBD2. Per germline, CDR1 MNHEY and CDR2 SMNVEV (reference sequence). With V trimmed by 6 bases and J by 5 bases, 12 bases remained unmatched. CDR3 length: 16 residues.

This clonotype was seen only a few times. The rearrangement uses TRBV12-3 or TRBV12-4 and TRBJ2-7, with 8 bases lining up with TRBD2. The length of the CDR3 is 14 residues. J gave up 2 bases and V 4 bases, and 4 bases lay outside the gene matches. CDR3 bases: TGTGCCAGCAGTTCAGCGGGAGTGGCCTACGAGCAGTACGTC. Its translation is CASSSAGVAYEQYV.